This T cell receptor beta chain is from a study of blood T cells in healthy people across ages. CDR3 size: 13 residues. Trimming took off 2 bases at V and 2 bases at J, with 6 bases between the two ends. Germline V gives CDR1 LGHNA, CDR2 YNFKEQ. The sample holds a few counts of this clonotype. Then a second PCR, running about 6 to 11 cycles, was carried out with a sample-barcoded 5' primer and a J-beta primer mix. Researchers report that each sample yielded at least 3 million CDR3-containing paired-end reads. TCRdb called the 5' RACE reads again in MiXCR, with one record for every CDR3 protein. The data contain about 800,000 distinct CDR3 sequences, nearly 60% of them seen just once; the ten biggest clones take up 22%. Samples each yielded at least 5 micrograms of total RNA.

The rearrangement links TRBV4-2 to TRBJ2-5; D unclear. The sequencing sample was made of blood. The clonotype was recovered from a man younger than 45 in good health. The chain's CDR3 is CASSQSPQETQYF. The CDR3 region has the DNA TGTGCCAGCAGCCAATCTCCACAAGAGACCCAGTACTTC.